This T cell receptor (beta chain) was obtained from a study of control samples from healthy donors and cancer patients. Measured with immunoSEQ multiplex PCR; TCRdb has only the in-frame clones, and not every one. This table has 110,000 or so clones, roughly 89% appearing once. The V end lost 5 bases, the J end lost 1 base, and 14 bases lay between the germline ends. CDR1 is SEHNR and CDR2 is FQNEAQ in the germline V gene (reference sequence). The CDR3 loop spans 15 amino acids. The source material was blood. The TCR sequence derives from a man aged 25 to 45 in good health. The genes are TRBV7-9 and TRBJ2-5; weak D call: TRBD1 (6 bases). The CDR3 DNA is TGTGCCAGCAGCCTCGGGACAACCGTCCAAGAGACCCAGTACTTC. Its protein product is CASSLGTTVQETQYF.